The rows below give T cell receptor beta chains drawn from one sample of a study of early stage breast cancer tumors. Clones were read by immunoSEQ multiplex PCR, and TCRdb kept only the in-frame ones, dropping some. The sample consists of around 78,000 clones, around 80% of them appearing once. Sequences were obtained from blood. The source is a person aged 55 to 75 with breast cancer. Each CDR3 is given with its conserved first and last residue. The D gene is left open where the match is weak. Rows may omit the clone size; those that give it use once, few, many or a size class.

abundance: once; v_gene: TRBV19; j_gene: TRBJ1-4; d_gene: TRBD1; CDR3nt: TGTGCCAGTAGTTTGGCACTGGACAGGGGCTTGGGGTTGGGGGAAAAACTGTTTTTT; CDR3aa: CASSLALDRGLGLGEKLFF
abundance: few; v_gene: TRBV5-6; j_gene: TRBJ2-1; d_gene: -; CDR3nt: TGTGCCAGCAGCCCGCTGGACGGTCTGGATGAGCAGTTCTTC; CDR3aa: CASSPLDGLDEQFF
abundance: -; v_gene: TRBV11-2; j_gene: TRBJ2-3; d_gene: -; CDR3nt: TGTGCCAGCAGCTCCAACCCGGACCGCACAGATACGCAGTATTTT; CDR3aa: CASSSNPDRTDTQYF
abundance: -; v_gene: TRBV19; j_gene: TRBJ2-2; d_gene: TRBD2; CDR3nt: TGTGCCAGTAGTATGGGAGGGCGCGGCACCGGGGAGCTGTTTTTT; CDR3aa: CASSMGGRGTGELFF
abundance: few; v_gene: TRBV5-6; j_gene: TRBJ1-4; d_gene: -; CDR3nt: TGTGCCAGCAGTCGGACTAATGAAAAACTGTTTTTT; CDR3aa: CASSRTNEKLFF
abundance: -; v_gene: TRBV15; j_gene: TRBJ2-1; d_gene: TRBD2; CDR3nt: TGTGCCACCAGCAGAACGCGGGGGGGCAGCTACAATGAGCAGTTCTTC; CDR3aa: CATSRTRGGSYNEQFF
abundance: -; v_gene: TRBV5-1; j_gene: TRBJ1-4; d_gene: -; CDR3nt: TGCGCCAGCAGCCCTACCAGACAGACCGTTAATGAAAAACTGTTTTTT; CDR3aa: CASSPTRQTVNEKLFF
abundance: -; v_gene: TRBV6-1; j_gene: TRBJ1-1; d_gene: -; CDR3nt: TGTGCCACTCGCGGGACGGTGAACACTGAAGCTTTCTTT; CDR3aa: CATRGTVNTEAFF
abundance: -; v_gene: TRBV19; j_gene: TRBJ1-5; d_gene: -; CDR3nt: TGTGCCAGTAACAGGGACATGGGCGATCAGCCCCAGCATTTT; CDR3aa: CASNRDMGDQPQHF
abundance: -; v_gene: TRBV4-3; j_gene: TRBJ2-1; d_gene: -; CDR3nt: TGCGCCAGCAGCCAAGATACCCGGGGCTACAATGAGCAGTTCTTC; CDR3aa: CASSQDTRGYNEQFF
abundance: -; v_gene: TRBV5-8; j_gene: TRBJ1-5; d_gene: -; CDR3nt: TGTGCCAGCAGCTTGGTTGCACCCCGAGGGGATCAGCCCCAGCATTTT; CDR3aa: CASSLVAPRGDQPQHF
abundance: -; v_gene: TRBV18; j_gene: TRBJ1-3; d_gene: -; CDR3nt: TGTGCCAGCTCTCCAAATCTCTCTGGAAACACCATATATTTT; CDR3aa: CASSPNLSGNTIYF
abundance: once; v_gene: TRBV7-6; j_gene: TRBJ2-7; d_gene: -; CDR3nt: TGTGCCAGCAGCGATGGCTACGAGCAGTACTTC; CDR3aa: CASSDGYEQYF
abundance: once; v_gene: TRBV18; j_gene: TRBJ1-1; d_gene: -; CDR3nt: TGTGCCAGCTCAAATCTCGCGAACACTGAAGCTTTCTTT; CDR3aa: CASSNLANTEAFF
abundance: -; v_gene: TRBV6-6; j_gene: TRBJ2-1; d_gene: -; CDR3nt: TGTGCCAGCAGTTACGGGTGGGGGGCCCTCAATGAGCAGTTCTTC; CDR3aa: CASSYGWGALNEQFF
abundance: -; v_gene: TRBV9; j_gene: TRBJ2-5; d_gene: TRBD1; CDR3nt: TGTGCCAGCAGCGTAGATCTTACAGGGGGCTTGGGAGAGACCCAGTACTTC; CDR3aa: CASSVDLTGGLGETQYF
abundance: -; v_gene: TRBV29-1; j_gene: TRBJ2-7; d_gene: -; CDR3nt: TGCAGCGTGGGGGGGACAGGCTCCTACGAGCAGTACTTC; CDR3aa: CSVGGTGSYEQYF
abundance: few; v_gene: TRBV5-6; j_gene: TRBJ2-7; d_gene: TRBD1; CDR3nt: TGTGCCAGCAGCGACGGACAGGGGGCTATCACCTACGAGCAGTACTTC; CDR3aa: CASSDGQGAITYEQYF
abundance: -; v_gene: TRBV28; j_gene: TRBJ2-5; d_gene: -; CDR3nt: TGTGCCAGCAGTTTGAGGGGCTCCGAGACCCAGTACTTC; CDR3aa: CASSLRGSETQYF
abundance: -; v_gene: TRBV5-4; j_gene: TRBJ1-4; d_gene: -; CDR3nt: TGTGCCAGCAGCTCACTTGGGCAGGATGAAAAACTGTTTTTT; CDR3aa: CASSSLGQDEKLFF